This TCR beta chain was captured in a study of blood T cells in healthy people across ages. Primed by a sample-barcoded 5' primer and a J-beta primer mix, a second PCR proceeded for roughly 7 to 11 cycles. Samples each returned at least 3 million CDR3-containing paired-end reads. From the 5' RACE reads, TCRdb called clonotypes with MiXCR, one entry per CDR3 protein. This sample has hundreds of thousands of distinct CDR3 sequences; about 25% occur once, and the top ten carry 9.4%. This clonotype has at least ten counts. The germline gene is not matched at one end of the junction; a read error may be the cause. This sample also belongs to another study, concerning T cells of mothers and their children.

The sequenced material came from blood. The sequence was collected from a boy between 10 and 17 years old in good health.

The CDR3 sequence: CASSQGEIGDGMGFF. In DNA, the CDR3 is TGTGCCAGCAGCCAAGGAGAAATCGGGGATGGTATGGGGTTCTTC. The V and J genes are TRBV3-1 and TRBJ2-5; tentative D call: TRBD2 (5 bases). This CDR3 spans 15 amino acids. Germline loops: CDR1 LGHDT, CDR2 YNNKEL (reference sequence).